This entry lists 23 T cell receptor beta chains sequenced from one sample in a study of cytomegalovirus exposure and HLA in healthy donors. Both 60 Vbeta primers and 13 Jbeta primers went into the PCR. Produced via immunoSEQ multiplex PCR; TCRdb's table is partial and in-frame only. The sample carries more than 85,000 clones, about 70% recorded once. Material: PBMCs. The receptors stem from a man aged 30 to 45 in good health and CMV-seronegative.

The chain joins TRBV4-2 to TRBJ2-3; 8 bases line up with TRBD2. V was clipped by 1 base and J by 6 bases; unmatched bases: 9. The CDR3 totals 16 residues. CDR1 and CDR2 (germline): LGHNA, YNFKEQ. The CDR3 loop reads CASSQVYQTSDDTQYF. The CDR3 DNA reads TGTGCCAGCAGCCAAGTTTATCAGACTAGCGACGATACGCAGTATTTT.

This clone has a handful of counts. J is TRBJ1-6 and V is TRBV19; possibly TRBD1 for D (5 bases). This CDR3 spans 16 amino acids. Germline V gene data show CDR1 as LNHDA and CDR2 as SQIVND (reference sequence). The germline V and J ends were trimmed by 6 bases and 0 bases, with 12 bases remaining between them. CDR3 amino acids: CASRGTGFSYNSPLHF. The CDR3 DNA is TGTGCCAGTAGGGGCACAGGATTCTCCTATAATTCACCCCTCCACTTT.

This sequence joins TRBV7-9 and TRBJ1-3, with D perhaps matching TRBD1 (5 bases). Trimming pared 2 bases from V and 0 bases from J, leaving 11 bases between. The CDR3 extends over 16 amino acids. Germline CDR1 is SEHNR and CDR2 is FQNEAQ (reference sequence). As DNA, the CDR3 is TGTGCCAGCAGCTTATTTCGGGGGACCTCTGGAAACACCATATATTTT. As protein: CASSLFRGTSGNTIYF.

The rearrangement uses TRBV25-1 and TRBJ2-5; TRBD2 matches at 7 bases. V dropped 4 bases and J dropped 9; count of bases not matched to a gene: 11. Germline-derived CDR1 and CDR2 are MGHDK and SYGVNS. This CDR3 contains 14 residues. In DNA, the CDR3 is TGTGCCAGCAGTGGAATTGGACTAGGGAGGGCCCAGTACTTC. Protein product: CASSGIGLGRAQYF.

V is TRBV29-1 and J is TRBJ2-1; the match to TRBD2 covers 15 bases. The junction had 1 base not matched to a gene; V was cut back by 7 bases and J by 6 bases. CDR1 and CDR2 from the germline V gene are SQVTM and ANQGSEA. This CDR3 region has 13 residues. In DNA form, the CDR3 reads TGCAGCGCGGGACTAGCGGGAGGCAATGAGCAGTTCTTC. Encoded protein: CSAGLAGGNEQFF.

The count of this clone is one. The V call is TRBV5-4, the J call TRBJ2-5; 8 nucleotides line up with TRBD2. V was pared by 3 bases and J by 12 bases, with 13 bases of the junction left unmatched. The CDR3 covers 14 residues. CDR1 is SGHNT, CDR2 YYREEE, per germline (reference sequence). The CDR3 nucleotides read TGTGCCAGCAGCTCTGCCCCCATCTGGCGGGAGGAGTACTTC. Its protein product is CASSSAPIWREEYF.

This clone appeared once. The rearrangement uses TRBV30 and TRBJ1-2; D is possibly TRBD1 (5 bases). This CDR3 contains 15 residues. In germline, CDR1 is GTSNPN, CDR2 SVGIG (reference sequence). Trimming took 2 bases from V and 7 from J, leaving 20 bases between them. This CDR3 is CAWSQRGLESRGYTF. In DNA, the CDR3 is TGTGCCTGGAGTCAAAGGGGTCTCGAGTCGCGTGGCTACACCTTC.

The J gene is TRBJ1-1, the V gene TRBV4-2, with D maybe TRBD1 (5 bases). This CDR3 has 13 amino acids. V lost 3 bases to trimming and J lost 6 bases, with 11 bases between them. The germline V gene has CDR1 LGHNA and CDR2 YNFKEQ. As DNA, the CDR3 is TGTGCCAGCAGCCAGCTCAGGGACTCTGAAGCTTTCTTT. Its translation: CASSQLRDSEAFF.

The V call is TRBV9, the J call TRBJ2-5; tentatively, D is TRBD2 (6 bases). Germline CDR1 is SGDLS and CDR2 is YYNGEE. There are 16 residues in the CDR3. With 4 bases removed from V and 4 bases from J, the gap between germline ends came to 20 bases. The CDR3 is CASSLQGGGIGETQYF. CDR3 nucleotides: TGTGCCAGCAGCCTCCAGGGCGGCGGGATCGGAGAGACCCAGTACTTC.

The rearrangement links TRBV7-6 to TRBJ2-7, with TRBD2 matching 13 bases. V gave up 3 bases and J gave up 0 bases; unmatched junction bases: 2. The CDR3 has 16 residues. Germline-derived CDR1 and CDR2 are SGHVS and FNYEAQ. The CDR3 protein is CASSLTSGRRSYEQYF. CDR3 nucleotides: TGTGCCAGCAGCTTGACTAGCGGGAGGCGCTCCTACGAGCAGTACTTC. Filled out from reference TRBV7-6 and TRBJ2-7, the complete variable domain reads GAGVSQSPRYKVTKRGQDVALRCDPISGHVSLYWYRQALGQGPEFLTYFNYEAQQDKSGLPNDRFSAERPEGSISTLTIQRTEQRDSAMYRCASSLTSGRRSYEQYFGPGTRLTVT.

This clone showed up just once. The chain links TRBV11-1 to TRBJ2-7, with TRBD2 as a possible D gene (5 bases). The CDR3 runs 14 residues. The V end lost 7 bases, the J end lost 2 bases, and 15 bases lay between the germline ends. The germline V gene encodes CDR1 SGHAT and CDR2 FQDESV (reference sequence). The CDR3: CASTQQGGPYEQYF. As DNA, the CDR3 is TGTGCCAGCACCCAACAAGGCGGGCCCTACGAGCAGTACTTC.

This clone appeared a single time. The V call is TRBV19, the J call TRBJ2-1; 16 nucleotides line up with TRBD2. J gave up 5 bases and V 5 bases, and 9 bases lay outside the gene matches. CDR3 size: 18 residues. The germline CDR1 and CDR2 sequences are LNHDA and SQIVND (reference sequence). This chain's CDR3 is CASSLGLAGGPFNNEQFF. DNA of the CDR3: TGTGCCAGTAGTCTGGGACTAGCGGGAGGGCCTTTTAACAATGAGCAGTTCTTC.

In DNA, the CDR3 is TGTGCCAGCAGTCTAGGAGGGAGCTCCTACAATGAGCAGTTCTTC. Protein: CASSLGGSSYNEQFF. The chain uses TRBV28 and TRBJ2-1; weak D call: TRBD2 (6 bases). The V gene's germline CDR1 is MDHEN and CDR2 SYDVKM. Trimming pared 5 bases from V and 0 bases from J, leaving 11 bases between. The CDR3 has 15 residues.

The rearrangement joins TRBV5-4 to TRBJ2-1, with TRBD1 matching over 9 bases. With 4 bases clipped from V and 9 bases from J, the junction kept 11 bases outside the gene matches. This CDR3 has 15 amino acids. CDR1 and CDR2 (germline): SGHNT, YYREEE (reference sequence). For the CDR3, the DNA is TGTGCCAGCAGCCGGACAGGGGAGGCTTTTAGTGAGCAGTTCTTC. Its protein is CASSRTGEAFSEQFF.

The gene calls are TRBV7-8 and TRBJ2-5, with 8 bases matching TRBD1. The V gene end was trimmed by 0 bases and the J gene end by 1 base; junction bases not matched to a gene: 4. The CDR3 runs to 16 residues. Looked up from germline, CDR1 is SGHVS and CDR2 is FQNEAQ. The CDR3 DNA reads as TGTGCCAGCAGCTTAGCCGGCGGACAGGGCCAAGAGACCCAGTACTTC. Its protein is CASSLAGGQGQETQYF.

The chain joins TRBV5-4 to TRBJ2-1; 7 nucleotides agree with TRBD2. The trim removed 2 bases at V and 12 bases at J, leaving 11 bases unmatched. Germline loops: CDR1 SGHNT, CDR2 YYREEE (reference sequence). The CDR3 has 14 residues. The DNA of the CDR3 is TGTGCCAGCAGCTTAAGGGTGGCGGGAGATGTGCAGTTCTTC. Protein sequence: CASSLRVAGDVQFF.

The chain uses TRBV6-6 and TRBJ2-7; D gene unclear. CDR3 size: 16 residues. Looked up from germline, CDR1 is MNHNY and CDR2 is SVGAGI (reference sequence). V lost 0 bases and J 2 bases, leaving 14 bases between the germline ends. As DNA, the CDR3 is TGTGCCAGCAGTTACTCTCCAGGCATTCCTACCTACGAGCAGTACTTC. Protein: CASSYSPGIPTYEQYF.

The V call is TRBV5-6, the J call TRBJ2-5; 7 positions agree with TRBD1. Trimming removed 2 bases from V and 0 bases from J; junction bases left unmatched: 13. Germline-derived CDR1 and CDR2 are SGHDT and YYEEEE. This CDR3 is built from 18 residues. CDR3 amino acids: CASSLPIVRDSDQETQYF. The DNA of the CDR3 is TGTGCCAGCAGCTTACCAATAGTCCGGGACAGTGACCAAGAGACCCAGTACTTC.

V gene TRBV6-6 combines with J gene TRBJ2-3, with 7 bases aligning to TRBD1. The CDR3 loop spans 14 amino acids. The ends lost 6 bases at V and 2 bases at J; junction bases unmatched: 5. Germline V CDR1 and CDR2: MNHNY, SVGAGI (reference sequence). The CDR3 protein is CASSRDRVTDTQYF. The CDR3 bases are TGTGCCAGCAGCCGGGACAGAGTCACAGATACGCAGTATTTT.

This clone occurred once. The chain joins TRBV19 to TRBJ1-5; D unclear. The CDR3 loop spans 15 amino acids. Trimming shortened V by 6 bases and J by 0 bases, and 12 bases separated the two germline ends. CDR1 and CDR2 from the germline V gene are LNHDA and SQIVND (reference sequence). CDR3 sequence reads: CASREGANSNQPQHF. In DNA, the CDR3 is TGTGCCAGTAGGGAGGGAGCAAATAGCAATCAGCCCCAGCATTTT.

The chain has TRBV4-1 and TRBJ2-7, with D uncertain. The CDR3 is made up of 13 amino acids. Trimming pared 0 bases from V and 9 bases from J, leaving 12 bases between. CDR1 and CDR2 from the germline V gene are MGHRA and YSYEKL. DNA of the CDR3: TGCGCCAGCAGCCAAGATCAACTATCTGGGCAGTACTTC. This translates into CASSQDQLSGQYF.

The rearrangement joins TRBV6-5 to TRBJ1-6; a weak D match, TRBD1 (6 bases). Germline V gene sequence: CDR1 MNHEY, CDR2 SVGAGI. This CDR3 spans 14 amino acids. V dropped 4 bases and J dropped 6 bases, with 10 bases sitting between them. CDR3 bases: TGTGCCAGCAGTTCGACAGGCGCTAATTCACCCCTCCACTTT. It yields the protein CASSSTGANSPLHF.

As regards this clone: The sample carries other DNA sequences with the same CDR3. The chain combines TRBV2 with TRBJ2-7; 11 bases line up with TRBD1. Trimming cost V 6 bases and J 2 bases; bases outside gene matches: 3. The CDR3 extends over 14 amino acids. Germline V gene data show CDR1 as SNHLY and CDR2 as FYNNEI. CDR3 loop: CASRPGQGAYEQYF. In DNA form, the CDR3 reads TGTGCCAGCAGGCCGGGACAGGGGGCCTACGAGCAGTACTTC.